The T cell receptor beta chain under discussion was sequenced for a study of T-cell reconstitution after alpha-beta-depleted transplantation in children. Study-wide findings and caveats: There were some patients whose high TCRbeta diversity at day 60 came from surviving recipient T cells and thymic progenitors.

CDR1 is SGHVS and CDR2 is FQNEAQ in the germline V gene. With 1 base removed from V and 0 bases from J, the gap between germline ends came to 9 bases. The CDR3 spans 15 residues. On this clonotype: The antigen remains undetermined.

A library of TCRbeta sequences, prepared with unique molecular identifiers, was generated. One entry per CDR3 protein results from TCRdb running MiXCR on the PCR reads. Of fewer than 550,000 distinct CDR3 sequences in the sample, roughly 17% were seen once. This sample comprised PBMCs, mostly from graft donor cells, obtained 360 days after TCRalphabeta/CD19-depleted stem cell transplant. The receptor comes from a boy younger than two who had a stem cell transplant for Wiskott-Aldrich syndrome, so the T cells may come from the graft donor. The rearrangement uses TRBV7-8 and TRBJ1-1; D is possibly TRBD1 (5 bases). The CDR3 reads CASSLGGTLNTEAFF. CDR3 sequence (DNA): TGTGCCAGCAGCTTAGGCGGGACGTTGAACACTGAAGCTTTCTTT.